This T cell receptor beta chain derives from a study of blood T cell repertoires in COVID-19. Study context: The origin of the acute and convalescent COVID-19 samples was the United States, Italy and Spain.

V lost 4 bases and J lost 5, with 14 bases in between. Germline CDR1 and CDR2: SNHLY and FYNNEI. The CDR3 is 14 residues long. The study drew participants aged about 18 to 95 years from under 30 US areas. The table came from immunoSEQ multiplex PCR; TCRdb's copy has only in-frame clones and leaves some out. This table holds about 210,000 clones, roughly 85% found once. The TCR was taken from a woman between 40 and 55 years old with acute COVID-19. The chain couples TRBV2 to TRBJ1-2; D might be TRBD1 (5 bases). Sequenced input: PBMCs or T cells enriched from blood (not recorded which). This CDR3 reads CASSATAGLYGYTF. CDR3 bases: TGTGCCAGCAGTGCGACAGCTGGACTATATGGCTACACCTTC.